This record covers a single T cell receptor (beta chain). The data stem from a study of blood T cell repertoires in COVID-19. About the research overall: COVID-19 samples collected from the United States, Italy and Spain covered acute and convalescent phases. PBMCs, B-cell-depleted T cells, or T cells were the source of the cDNA or gDNA that made up the material.

Original methodology: Scientists estimated how many nucleated cells there were by amplifying reference gene primers. Assay: immunoSEQ multiplex PCR; the TCRdb copy retains only in-frame clones and omits some. The D gene and trimming were derived from the DNA, and the V and J assignments and clone size from that table. This table has about 200,000 clones, about 90% appearing once. The germline V gene has CDR1 SEHNR and CDR2 FQNEAQ (reference sequence). The V gene end was trimmed by 7 bases and the J gene end by 1 base; junction bases not matched to a gene: 12. This CDR3 comprises 17 residues. The J gene is TRBJ2-1, the V gene TRBV7-9; 8 bases line up with TRBD2. The specimen sequenced was PBMCs or T cells enriched from blood (not recorded which). This receptor was obtained from a woman in her 30s who had recovered from COVID-19. For the CDR3, the DNA is TGTGCCAGCATCTACGATTCGAGCGGGAGTTCCTACAATGAGCAGTTCTTC. Translation gives CASIYDSSGSSYNEQFF.